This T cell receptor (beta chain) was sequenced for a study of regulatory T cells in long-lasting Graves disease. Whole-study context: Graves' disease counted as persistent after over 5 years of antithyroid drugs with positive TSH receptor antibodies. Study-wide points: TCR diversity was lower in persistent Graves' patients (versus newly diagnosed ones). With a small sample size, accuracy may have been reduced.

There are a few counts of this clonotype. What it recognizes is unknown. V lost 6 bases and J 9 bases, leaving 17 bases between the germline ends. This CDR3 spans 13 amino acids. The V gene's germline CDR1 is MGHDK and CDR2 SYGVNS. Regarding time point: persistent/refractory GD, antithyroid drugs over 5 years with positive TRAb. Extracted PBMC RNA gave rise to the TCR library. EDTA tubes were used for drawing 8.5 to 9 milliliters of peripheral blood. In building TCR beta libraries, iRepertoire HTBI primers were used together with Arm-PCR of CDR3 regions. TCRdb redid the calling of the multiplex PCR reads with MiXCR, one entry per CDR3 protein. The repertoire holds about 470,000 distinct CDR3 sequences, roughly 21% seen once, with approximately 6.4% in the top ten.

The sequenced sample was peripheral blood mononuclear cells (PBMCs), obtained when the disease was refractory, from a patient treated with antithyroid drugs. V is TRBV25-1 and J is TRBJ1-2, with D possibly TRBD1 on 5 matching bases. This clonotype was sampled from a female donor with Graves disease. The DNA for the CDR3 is TGTGCCAGCAGCTTGAGGGCGGGGGGGAGCTACACCTTC. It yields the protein CASSLRAGGSYTF.